The present T cell receptor (beta chain) was sequenced within a study of T-cell memory formation after mild COVID-19. The study's findings and limits: There was a balanced CD4/CD8 profile in clones contracting day 15 to 85, and later expanders leaned CD4+. Largely, contracting CD4+ clones fell within CM and EM, and contracting CD8+ clones within EMRA.

The CDR3 extends over 14 amino acids. CDR1 DFQATT and CDR2 SNEGSKA come from the germline V gene (reference sequence). Between the trimmed V and J ends, which lost 0 bases and 8 bases, there was a span of 13 bases. 5'RACE primed from the constant segment yielded TCR alpha and TCR beta cDNA libraries bearing sample barcodes and UMIs. Via MiXCR, TCRdb re-called the 5' RACE reads, giving one row per CDR3 protein. Of approximately 290,000 distinct CDR3 sequences listed, about 16% are singletons. This clonotype was observed a handful of times. No antigen is known for it. This rearrangement joins TRBV20-1 to TRBJ2-2, with D tentatively TRBD1 (6 bases). What was sequenced was PBMCs or a T cell subset sorted from them (not recorded which). The sequence was obtained from a man between 18 and 35 years old who had mild COVID-19 (a few samples of this study predate the infection). Cell type and time point are not known. The CDR3 DNA reads TGCAGTGCTAGAGATTGGGGGCGTCTAGGGGAGCTGTTTTTT. Translating it yields CSARDWGRLGELFF.